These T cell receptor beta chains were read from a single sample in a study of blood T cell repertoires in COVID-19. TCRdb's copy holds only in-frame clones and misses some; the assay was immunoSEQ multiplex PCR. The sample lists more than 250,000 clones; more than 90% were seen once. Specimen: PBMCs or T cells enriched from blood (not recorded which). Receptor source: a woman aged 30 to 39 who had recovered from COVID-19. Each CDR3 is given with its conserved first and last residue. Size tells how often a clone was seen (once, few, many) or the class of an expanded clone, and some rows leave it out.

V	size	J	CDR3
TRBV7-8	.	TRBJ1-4	CASSLDRGSATNEKLFF
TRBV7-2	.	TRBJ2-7	CASSPRASGRAVRGQYF
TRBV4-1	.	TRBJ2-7	CASSQIQGDGYEQYF
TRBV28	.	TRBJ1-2	CASSLLRGGYTF
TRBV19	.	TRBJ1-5	CASSIGRQYSNQPQHF
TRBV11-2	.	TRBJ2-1	CAIKTSPLNEQFF
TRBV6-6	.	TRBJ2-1	CASSPGLAGESSYNEQFF
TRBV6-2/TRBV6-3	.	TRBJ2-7	CASSYIPSMVREQYF
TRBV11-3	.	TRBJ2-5	CASSSVQTRQETQYF
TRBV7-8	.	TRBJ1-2	CASSLGDSTNYGYTF
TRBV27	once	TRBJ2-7	CASRPGGSYEQYF
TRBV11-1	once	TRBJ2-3	CASSLIPGLSTDTQYF
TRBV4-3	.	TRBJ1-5	CASSQERLFNQPQHF
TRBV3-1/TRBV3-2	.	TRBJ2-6	CASSVNPGQGPSGANVLTF
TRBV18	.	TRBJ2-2	CASSPLVAGGANTGELFF
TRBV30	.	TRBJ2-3	CAQTVGTDTQYF
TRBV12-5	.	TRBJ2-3	CASGLFPGGGTDTQYF
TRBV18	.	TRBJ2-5	CASSPRGAQETQYF
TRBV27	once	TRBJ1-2	CASSPTGIQGYTF
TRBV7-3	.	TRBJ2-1	CASSFGGLDEQFF
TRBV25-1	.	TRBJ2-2	CASVSGRAGTGELFF
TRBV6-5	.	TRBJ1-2	CASKTGLALYGYTF
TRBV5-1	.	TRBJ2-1	CASSYTSLAGSYNEQFF
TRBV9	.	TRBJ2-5	CASSALAGGLIGQETQYF
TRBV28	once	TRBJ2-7	CASSPGQGYEQYF
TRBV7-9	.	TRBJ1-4	CASRQTGAGSEKLFF
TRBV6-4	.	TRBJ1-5	CASSPGTGIVLVGNQPQHF
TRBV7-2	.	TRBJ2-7	CASSLGPASYEQYF
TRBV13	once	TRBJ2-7	CASSFSLAGGFYEQYF
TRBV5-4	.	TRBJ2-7	CASSLAGQGGYEQYF
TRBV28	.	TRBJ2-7	CASRSTPGTGYEQYF
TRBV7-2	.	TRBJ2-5	CASSLAQLAGQETQYF
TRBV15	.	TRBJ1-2	CATSRGTGFPHGYTF
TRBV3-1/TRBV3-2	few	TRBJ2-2	CASSLGTPTQNTGELFF
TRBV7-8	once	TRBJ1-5	CASSTGTGGPQPQHF
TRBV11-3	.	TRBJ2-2	CASSDREITGELFF
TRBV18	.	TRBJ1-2	CASSSTGEDGYGYTF
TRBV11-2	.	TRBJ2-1	CASSLDSGDPFF
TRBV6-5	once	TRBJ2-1	CASSYSGLVYNEQFF
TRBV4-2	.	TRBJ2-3	CASSQEGPGDTQYF
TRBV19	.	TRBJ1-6	CASSVGQGFYSPLHF
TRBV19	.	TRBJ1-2	CASTLGELYGYTF
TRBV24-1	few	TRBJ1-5	CATSVGENSNQPQHF
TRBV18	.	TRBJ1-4	CASSPGRGEKLFF
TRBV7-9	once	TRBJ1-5	CASSQDTYQPQHF